One and the same sample provided the 17 T cell receptor beta chains below, sequenced in a study of blood T cell repertoires in COVID-19. The protocol was immunoSEQ multiplex PCR, while the TCRdb copy is restricted to in-frame clones and leaves out a portion. The profile shows around 230,000 clones, approximately 89% of them singletons. What was sequenced was PBMCs or T cells enriched from blood (not recorded which). The receptors originated from a woman in her thirties or forties with acute COVID-19.

The chain uses TRBV13 and TRBJ2-5, with TRBD2 as a possible D gene (5 bases). The germline gives CDR1 PRHDT, CDR2 FYEKMQ (reference sequence). CDR3 length: 14 residues. Trimming cost V 3 bases and J 1 base, with 9 bases left between them. CDR3 in DNA: TGTGCCAGCAGCTTGCGGGCAGCCCAAGAGACCCAGTACTTC. Protein sequence: CASSLRAAQETQYF.

V usage is TRBV5-1 and J usage is TRBJ2-7, with 9 bases fitting TRBD1. Germline V CDR1 and CDR2: SGHRS, YFSETQ. The CDR3 runs to 15 residues. Trimming at V came to 2 bases and at J to 6 bases, leaving 9 bases not matched to a gene. The chain's CDR3 is CASSLIPGQGVEQYF. Written as DNA, the CDR3 is TGCGCCAGCAGCTTAATACCGGGACAGGGAGTCGAGCAGTACTTC.

V is TRBV4-3 and J is TRBJ1-1; D not certain. The germline V gene encodes CDR1 LGHNA and CDR2 YSLEER. The CDR3 has 13 residues. V was clipped by 1 base and J by 5 bases, with 8 bases between them. The CDR3 region is CASSQGFRTEAFF. CDR3 in DNA: TGCGCCAGCAGCCAAGGTTTCCGTACTGAAGCTTTCTTT.

J is TRBJ2-7 and V is TRBV7-2, with 7 bases matching TRBD2. The V gene end was trimmed by 4 bases and the J gene end by 0 bases; junction bases not matched to a gene: 6. The CDR3 runs to 15 residues. Germline V lookup: CDR1 SGHTA, CDR2 FQGNSA. The CDR3 DNA reads as TGTGCCAGCAGCTCCGAGGGCGGGGGCTCCTACGAGCAGTACTTC. Translation: CASSSEGGGSYEQYF.

The CDR3 nucleotides read TGTGCCAGCTCACCTACAGCTACAGATACGCAGTATTTT. This translates into CASSPTATDTQYF. V usage is TRBV18 and J usage is TRBJ2-3, with D unclear. There are 13 residues in the CDR3. The germline gives CDR1 KGHSH, CDR2 LQKENI. V was cut by 3 bases and J by 3 bases, with 7 bases left in between.

This sequence joins TRBV5-6 and TRBJ1-1; D is unresolved. The CDR3 has 15 residues. V lost 0 bases to trimming and J lost 0 bases, with 9 bases between them. CDR1 is SGHDT, CDR2 YYEEEE, per germline. The CDR3 here is CASSLAGGMNTEAFF. The DNA of the CDR3 is TGTGCCAGCAGCTTGGCCGGCGGGATGAACACTGAAGCTTTCTTT.

The rearrangement uses TRBV6-6 and TRBJ1-6, with D perhaps TRBD1 (5 bases). The germline V and J ends were trimmed by 5 bases and 7 bases, with 24 bases remaining between them. The V gene's germline CDR1 is MNHNY and CDR2 SVGAGI (reference sequence). The CDR3 totals 18 residues. CDR3 nucleotide sequence: TGTGCCAGCAGTCAACCGCGGGGCGGACCCGAAATGAATTCACCCCTCCACTTT. Encoded protein: CASSQPRGGPEMNSPLHF.

The genes are TRBV2 and TRBJ1-4; D is perhaps TRBD1 (5 bases). V was shortened by 6 bases and J by 2 bases, with 13 bases between the two germline ends. The V gene's germline CDR1 is SNHLY and CDR2 FYNNEI. This CDR3 region has 15 residues. CDR3 sequence reads: CASRARVSTNEKLFF. CDR3 nucleotide sequence: TGTGCCAGCAGGGCCAGGGTTTCGACTAATGAAAAACTGTTTTTT.

The CDR3 DNA reads TGTGCCACCAGCAGAGCCTGGGGGGAGAGTGCGGATACGCAGTATTTT. Its translation: CATSRAWGESADTQYF. The chain links TRBV15 to TRBJ2-3; D is possibly TRBD2 (6 bases). Germline values: CDR1 LNHNV, CDR2 YYDKDF (reference sequence). V was trimmed by 1 base and J by 6 bases, leaving 17 bases between them. The length of the CDR3 is 16 residues.

The chain employs TRBV18 and TRBJ2-2; 10 bases map to TRBD2. CDR3 size: 15 residues. J was trimmed by 0 bases and V by 8 bases; bases with no gene match: 3. The germline V gene has CDR1 KGHSH and CDR2 LQKENI. The CDR3 DNA reads TGTGCCAGCCATACTAGCGGGGCGAACACCGGGGAGCTGTTTTTT. It specifies CASHTSGANTGELFF.

The gene calls are TRBV19 and TRBJ2-1, with 12 bases that match TRBD2. This CDR3 region has 16 residues. Looked up from germline, CDR1 is LNHDA and CDR2 is SQIVND (reference sequence). The ends lost 5 bases at V and 5 bases at J; junction bases unmatched: 7. CDR3: CASSSTSGSPHNEQFF. For the CDR3, the DNA is TGTGCCAGTAGTTCGACTAGCGGGAGCCCCCACAATGAGCAGTTCTTC.

Comment on this clone: Other DNA variants within this sample encode the same CDR3. This rearrangement joins TRBV4-2 to TRBJ2-7, with D tentatively TRBD1 (6 bases). CDR1 and CDR2 from the germline V gene are LGHNA and YNFKEQ. The length of the CDR3 is 14 residues. V shed 1 base and J shed 2 bases, with 9 bases lying between them. The CDR3 nucleotides read TGTGCCAGCAGCCAAGGGCAGGGGACCTACGAGCAGTACTTC. As protein: CASSQGQGTYEQYF.

J is TRBJ1-1 and V is TRBV7-2; tentatively, D is TRBD1 (5 bases). V was cut by 0 bases and J by 0 bases, with 17 bases left in between. The CDR3 has 18 residues. Germline V gives CDR1 SGHTA, CDR2 FQGNSA. The CDR3 protein is CASSLALVSGGVNTEAFF. The CDR3 DNA follows: TGTGCCAGCAGCTTAGCCCTCGTTTCGGGAGGGGTGAACACTGAAGCTTTCTTT.

V gene TRBV19 combines with J gene TRBJ1-3; D might be TRBD1 (6 bases). Trimming stripped 10 bases from V and 0 bases from J, with 13 bases between. CDR1 LNHDA and CDR2 SQIVND come from the germline V gene (reference sequence). The CDR3 extends over 14 amino acids. Here the CDR3 reads CATAQTGSGNTIYF. CDR3 nucleotides: TGTGCCACAGCACAGACAGGCTCTGGAAACACCATATATTTT.

This chain links TRBV2 with TRBJ2-7; possible D gene TRBD1, 5 bases. The CDR3 sequence is 12 residues long. Germline V gene data show CDR1 as SNHLY and CDR2 as FYNNEI. The germline V and J ends were trimmed by 5 bases and 6 bases, with 11 bases remaining between them. Here the CDR3 DNA reads TGTGCCAGCAGTCCGACCAGGGCCGAGCAGTACTTC. This translates into CASSPTRAEQYF.

This chain joins TRBV9 and TRBJ1-4; 7 nucleotides align to TRBD1. Germline-derived CDR1 and CDR2 are SGDLS and YYNGEE. J gave up 8 bases and V 2 bases, and 12 bases lay outside the gene matches. The CDR3 extends over 16 amino acids. The CDR3 region is CASSVGQDRRREKLFF. In DNA form, the CDR3 reads TGTGCCAGCAGCGTGGGTCAGGACAGGCGTCGGGAAAAACTGTTTTTT.

The chain carries TRBV5-1 and TRBJ1-4; TRBD1 is a possible D gene (5 bases). Trimming shortened V by 4 bases and J by 8 bases, and 15 bases separated the two germline ends. The CDR3 extends over 14 amino acids. The V gene's germline CDR1 is SGHRS and CDR2 YFSETQ. The CDR3 spells CASSTGDGTEKLFF. The CDR3 DNA is TGCGCCAGCAGCACGGGGGACGGTACGGAAAAACTGTTTTTT.